One and the same sample provided the 12 T cell receptor beta chains below, sequenced in a study of breast tumors, draining lymph nodes, adjacent tissues (dated by TCRdb to 2016 to 2017). Library method: multiplex PCR. Sequencing took place on an Illumina HiSeq 2000. Clones were called with MiXCR by TCRdb after fastp trimmed the public reads at Q25, and only in-frame beta chains were retained. Entries that share a CDR3 protein sequence are merged under the most common genes and DNA. This sample is represented by 100,000 to 150,000 distinct CDR3 sequences; 15% to 20% of them were singletons. In total, the top ten clones hold 3.5% to 4.5% of the sample. Lymph node samples were obtained from the axillary draining lymph nodes of breast cancer patients. Sequencing used axillary lymph node tissue. These receptors were obtained from a female donor with breast cancer. Some clones in this sample may be carry-over from other donors' samples.

This clonotype was seen many times. The chain links TRBV27 to TRBJ1-4; 10 bases are a match to TRBD1. This CDR3 comprises 17 residues. Germline-derived CDR1 and CDR2 are MNHEY and SMNVEV (reference sequence). V was pared by 10 bases and J by 0 bases, with 11 bases of the junction left unmatched. Written as DNA, the CDR3 is TGTGCCACCCGTCCAGACAGGGGGCGAACAACTAATGAAAAACTGTTTTTT. Amino acids: CATRPDRGRTTNEKLFF.

This clonotype was seen at least ten times. The genes are TRBV7-9 and TRBJ2-7; TRBD2 agrees at 10 bases. V lost 5 bases to trimming and J lost 5 bases; unmatched junction nucleotides: 3. The CDR3 has 13 amino acids. Per the germline V gene, CDR1 is SEHNR and CDR2 is FQNEAQ (reference sequence). In DNA form, the CDR3 reads TGTGCCAGCAGCCGAGCGGGAGGGAACGAGCAGTACTTC. Translated: CASSRAGGNEQYF. Together with reference TRBV7-9 and TRBJ2-7, the CDR3 gives the full variable domain: DTGVSQNPRHKITKRGQNVTFRCDPISEHNRLYWYRQTLGQGPEFLTYFQNEAQLEKSRLLSDRFSAERPKGSFSTLEIQRTEQGDSAMYLCASSRAGGNEQYFGPGTRLTVT.

In this sample, this clonotype turned up a few times. CDR3 sequence (DNA): TGTGCCAGTAGTCCTGAGGAAGGAAAACTGTTTTTT. Translation: CASSPEEGKLFF. The V call is TRBV19, the J call TRBJ1-4; D call uncertain. This CDR3 comprises 12 residues. The V end was cut by 5 bases, the J end by 10 bases, with 11 bases between. The germline CDR1 and CDR2 sequences are LNHDA and SQIVND (reference sequence).

As to this clonotype: A junction boundary mismatches the germline segment, possibly from a read error. The chain joins TRBV24-1 to TRBJ2-2; 9 bases are shared with TRBD1. Germline values: CDR1 KGHDR, CDR2 SFDVKD. The CDR3 consists of 16 residues. The CDR3 bases are TGTGCCACCAGTGACCGGGAGACAGGGGGGGCCGGGGCGCTGTTTTTT. Encoded protein: CATSDRETGGAGALFF.

This clonotype showed up many times. The rearrangement links TRBV20-1 to TRBJ2-1, with D possibly TRBD1 on 6 matching bases. CDR1 and CDR2 (germline): DFQATT, SNEGSKA (reference sequence). The CDR3 loop spans 17 amino acids. Trimming took off 1 base at V and 2 bases at J, with 18 bases between the two ends. CDR3 DNA sequence: TGCAGTGCTAGAGCAGGAGAGCGGACAGCTACCTACAATGAGCAGTTCTTC. This codes for CSARAGERTATYNEQFF.

This clonotype was counted many times. V and J are TRBV20-1 and TRBJ2-1, with TRBD2 matching over 12 bases. Germline values: CDR1 DFQATT, CDR2 SNEGSKA (reference sequence). The CDR3 has 17 residues. The V segment lost 3 bases and the J segment 0 bases; nucleotides outside the gene matches: 6. The CDR3 DNA follows: TGCAGTGCTAGGGGGACTAGCGGGTTTAGCTCCTACAATGAGCAGTTCTTC. It translates to CSARGTSGFSSYNEQFF.

This clonotype was counted many times. This rearrangement joins TRBV6-1 to TRBJ1-6; D may be TRBD1 (5 bases). The V end was cut by 0 bases, the J end by 6 bases, with 12 bases between. Germline CDR1 reads MNHNS; CDR2 reads SASEGT. The CDR3 runs to 16 residues. The CDR3 protein is CASSEAISGFNSPLHF. In DNA, the CDR3 is TGTGCCAGCAGTGAAGCCATATCAGGGTTTAATTCACCCCTCCACTTT.

The chain has TRBV2 and TRBJ2-2; a weak D match, TRBD1 (5 bases). This CDR3 region has 17 residues. CDR1 and CDR2 (germline): SNHLY, FYNNEI. Trimming removed 5 bases from V and 0 bases from J, with 16 bases in between. The CDR3: CASSPFGHPANTGELFF. The DNA for the CDR3 is TGTGCCAGCAGTCCGTTCGGACACCCCGCGAACACCGGGGAGCTGTTTTTT.

This clonotype was seen ten or more times. The chain links TRBV6-1 to TRBJ1-3; tentative D call: TRBD1 (6 bases). In germline, CDR1 is MNHNS, CDR2 SASEGT. This CDR3 spans 12 amino acids. V was clipped by 7 bases and J by 7 bases, with 11 bases between them. CDR3 in DNA: TGTGCCAGCACCCTTCAGGGGAACACCATATATTTT. Amino acids: CASTLQGNTIYF.

The sample holds many counts of this clonotype. The J gene is TRBJ1-2, the V gene TRBV5-5; perhaps TRBD1 as D (6 bases). V was cut by 7 bases and J by 0 bases, with 19 bases left in between. The germline V gene encodes CDR1 SGHKS and CDR2 YYEKEE (reference sequence). The CDR3 extends over 16 amino acids. CDR3: CASREFPTGANYGYTF. The CDR3 nucleotides read TGTGCCAGCCGAGAGTTTCCGACAGGAGCTAACTATGGCTACACCTTC.

In its sample, this clonotype is medium-sized (0.01 to 0.1%). J is TRBJ2-7 and V is TRBV6-6; 14 nucleotides line up with TRBD2. The germline V gene has CDR1 MNHNY and CDR2 SVGAGI (reference sequence). The CDR3 covers 13 residues. J lost 4 bases, V lost 10 bases, and 3 bases had no gene match. The CDR3 nucleotides read TGTGCCACCGGGACTAGCGGGAGTTACGAGCAGTACTTC. It specifies CATGTSGSYEQYF.

This clonotype was counted at least ten times. The chain couples TRBV7-9 to TRBJ1-2, with D tentatively TRBD1 (6 bases). This CDR3 has 15 residues. The V gene lost 2 bases and the J gene lost 1 base, with 11 bases spanning the gap. CDR1 is SEHNR, CDR2 FQNEAQ, per germline (reference sequence). CDR3 sequence reads: CASSLQGWDNYGYTF. The CDR3, as DNA: TGTGCCAGCAGCTTACAGGGGTGGGATAACTATGGCTACACCTTC.